The sequence of this T cell receptor (beta chain) was determined in a study of cytomegalovirus exposure and HLA in healthy donors. Points from the study as a whole: In a later analysis, most CMV-associated TCR beta chains appeared HLA-restricted. Further analysis was carried out later, and it showed several of the most significant clusters appearing linked to common viral pathogens. A link between a missense DCLRE1C variant and TCR beta V- and J-gene trimming emerged from a later analysis.

Trimming stripped 7 bases from V and 8 bases from J, with 8 bases between. CDR3 length: 10 residues. From germline, CDR1 is LNHDA and CDR2 SQIVND (reference sequence). With regard to this clone: Its specificity is not known.

In the PCR, 60 Vbeta and 13 Jbeta primers were used. The table came from immunoSEQ multiplex PCR; TCRdb's copy has only in-frame clones and leaves some out. The top ten hold under 2.5% of the sample, which has some 180,000 clones, around 82% seen once. Participants comprised healthy donors of bone marrow. Sequencing input: PBMCs. The chain carries TRBV19 and TRBJ1-2; TRBD1 is a possible D gene (5 bases). The TCR comes from a woman in her twenties or thirties in good health and CMV-seropositive. The CDR3 nucleotides read TGTGCCAGTAACGGGGGGGGCTACACCTTC. Its protein product is CASNGGGYTF.